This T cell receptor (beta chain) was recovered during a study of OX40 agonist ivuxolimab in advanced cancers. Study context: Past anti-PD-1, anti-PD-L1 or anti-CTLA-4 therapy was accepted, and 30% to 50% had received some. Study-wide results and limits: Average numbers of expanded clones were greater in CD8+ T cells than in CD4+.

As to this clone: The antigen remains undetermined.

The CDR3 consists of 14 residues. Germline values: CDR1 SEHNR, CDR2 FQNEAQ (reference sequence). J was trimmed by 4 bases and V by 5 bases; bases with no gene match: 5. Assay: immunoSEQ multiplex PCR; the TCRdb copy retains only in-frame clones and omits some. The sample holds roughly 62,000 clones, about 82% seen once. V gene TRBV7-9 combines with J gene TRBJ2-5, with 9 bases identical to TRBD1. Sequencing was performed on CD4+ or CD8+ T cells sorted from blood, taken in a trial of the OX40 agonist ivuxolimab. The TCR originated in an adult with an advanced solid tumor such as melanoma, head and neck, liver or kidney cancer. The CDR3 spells CASSLGTGRETQYF. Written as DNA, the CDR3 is TGTGCCAGCAGCCTCGGGACAGGGAGAGAGACCCAGTACTTC.